This entry describes one T cell receptor beta chain. Its target antigen remains unknown. Within one base of it there is no much larger clone, and no base qualities were kept. The germline V gene yields SGHTA for CDR1 and FQGNSA for CDR2. V loses 3 bases, J loses 6 bases, and the germline ends lie 8 bases apart. Its CDR3 holds 12 amino acids, cysteine through phenylalanine. The kept DNA is CDR3 alone, 36 bases in frame from the first base. Interpreted using the paper, the time point label stands for: 12 months on ibrutinib. For TCR beta library preparation, 1.5 to 2 micrograms of genomic DNA was extracted from cryopreserved PBMCs. Longitudinal blood samples from CLL patients receiving ibrutinib monotherapy were subjected to high-throughput TCR beta sequencing. The patients took part in an open-label, single-center phase 2 trial of ibrutinib monotherapy. The data are from a study of cytotoxic CD8 clonotypes in ibrutinib-treated CLL (dated by TCRdb to the early 2020s). Some background on the complete study: The cohort included roughly 15 treatment-naive and around 10 relapsed/refractory patients; approximately 17 were IGHV unmutated. Samples averaged roughly 260,000 productive templates and 94,082 productive rearrangements. Response samples were taken after a median of roughly a year on treatment, ranging from roughly 6 to 36 months. Cryopreserved peripheral blood mononuclear cells were obtained before treatment, at response, and at either sustained remission or disease progression. Patients were still on ibrutinib when every remission and progressive disease sample was collected. Longitudinal samples were obtainable from about 30% of the roughly 86 participants in the trial. Responses were partial in roughly 24 patients and complete in 2; after median around 72 months follow-up, around 15 stayed in remission and approximately twelve progressed.

Overall study results and their limits: Sampling times were not matched between patients in sustained remission and patients whose disease was progressing, and lymph node repertoires were not examined. At baseline, clonality was higher than in age-matched healthy donors and showed a strong correlation with circulating CD8+ T-cell counts. Public clonotypes were rare and either shrank or stayed stable during treatment, and the rise in clonality at ibrutinib response reflected expansion of private clonotypes. Clonality rose at ibrutinib response, remained stable during sustained remission, and dropped back toward baseline at progression.

A MiSeq instrument was used for deep resolution sequencing, which targeted depths ranging from 1 in 1 million up to 1 in 200,000 T cells, with coverage averaging 10x for each clonotype. TCR beta libraries were generated with the immunoSEQ hsTCRB Kit. The authors' analysis ran thus. Data were analyzed with ImmunoSEQ Data Assistant and ImmunoSEQ Analyzer, with V, D and J genes assigned per IMGT definitions. Clonality, with values ranging from 0 to 1, was calculated as one minus the normalized Shannon entropy of productive rearrangement frequencies. Public clonotype analysis was restricted to overrepresented clonotypes comprising at least 0.05% of each patient's repertoire. Repertoires from approximately 13 age-matched healthy donors in immuneACCESS were used as clonality controls. TCRdb mirrors the immuneACCESS table, restricted to in-frame sequences. Some clones are absent from its copies; in checked studies, under half trace to an unresolved V gene, and the reason for the others is unknown. V, J and clone size derive from that table, while D and trimming were established from the DNA sequence. The table for this sample lists around 150,000 clones; more than 75% of them were counted only once. Jointly, the top ten make up roughly 2% of the sample.

The chain uses TRBV7-2 and TRBJ1-2, with an unclear D gene assignment. Source: PBMCs, taken after 12 months of ibrutinib treatment. This TCR was sampled from a human donor with chronic lymphocytic leukemia. CDR3 loop: CASSFSRDGYTF. The nucleotide sequence is TGTGCCAGCAGCTTCTCGAGAGATGGCTACACCTTC.